This record concerns one T cell receptor beta chain sequence. The V end lost 3 bases, the J end lost 2 bases, and 9 bases lay between the germline ends. There are 14 residues in the CDR3. Germline V gene data show CDR1 as LGHNT and CDR2 as FRNRAP. This sample stems from a study of T cell changes during pregnancy in multiple sclerosis. Profiling relied on immunoSEQ multiplex PCR, and the TCRdb table lists in-frame clones only, not all of them. The sample carries just under 60,000 clones, about 91% recorded once. This receptor was taken from a female donor with multiple sclerosis, enrolled in a pregnancy study. The sequencing here drew on peripheral blood, taken in the first trimester of pregnancy. The chain uses TRBV12-5 and TRBJ2-3; D not certain. CDR3 nucleotides: TGTGCTAGTGGTTTAGCTCAATACACAGATACGCAGTATTTT. Translated, it gives CASGLAQYTDTQYF.